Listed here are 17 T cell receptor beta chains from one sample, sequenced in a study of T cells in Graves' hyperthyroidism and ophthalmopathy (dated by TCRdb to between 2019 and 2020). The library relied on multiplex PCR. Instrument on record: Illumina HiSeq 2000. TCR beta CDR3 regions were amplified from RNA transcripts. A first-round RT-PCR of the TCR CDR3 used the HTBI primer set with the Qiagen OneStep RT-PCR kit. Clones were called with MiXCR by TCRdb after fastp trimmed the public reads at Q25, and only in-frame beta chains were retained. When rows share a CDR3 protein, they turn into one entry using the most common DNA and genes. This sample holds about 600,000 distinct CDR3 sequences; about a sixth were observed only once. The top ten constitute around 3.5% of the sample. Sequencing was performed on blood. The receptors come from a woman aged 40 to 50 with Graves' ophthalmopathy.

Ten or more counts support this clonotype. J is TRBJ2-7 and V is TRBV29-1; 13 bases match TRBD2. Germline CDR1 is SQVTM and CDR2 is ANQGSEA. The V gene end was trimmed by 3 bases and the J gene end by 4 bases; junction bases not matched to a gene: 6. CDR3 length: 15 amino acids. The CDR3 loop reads CSVELGLAGNYEQYF. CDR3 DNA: TGCAGCGTTGAGTTGGGACTAGCGGGGAATTACGAGCAGTACTTC.

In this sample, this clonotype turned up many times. The CDR3 loop reads CASSAIRVGYGYTF. The CDR3 bases are TGTGCCAGCAGTGCAATCAGGGTGGGCTATGGCTACACCTTC. V is TRBV12-3 or TRBV12-4 and J is TRBJ1-2; D possibly corresponds to TRBD1 (5 bases). This CDR3 region has 14 residues. V was trimmed by 5 bases and J by 4 bases, leaving 14 bases between them.

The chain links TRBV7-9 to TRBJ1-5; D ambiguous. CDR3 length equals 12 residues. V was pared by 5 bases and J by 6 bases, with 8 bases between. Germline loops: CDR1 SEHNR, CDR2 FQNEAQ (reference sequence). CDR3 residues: CASSTFGQPQHF. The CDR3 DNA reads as TGTGCCAGCAGCACTTTTGGTCAGCCCCAGCATTTT.

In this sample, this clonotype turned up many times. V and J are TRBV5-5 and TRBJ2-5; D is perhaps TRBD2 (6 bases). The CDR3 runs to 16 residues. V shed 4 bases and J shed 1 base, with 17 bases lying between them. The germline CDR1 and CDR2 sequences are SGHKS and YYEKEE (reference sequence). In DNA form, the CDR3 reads TGTGCCAGCAGCCACACACCGGGGACTCTCCAAGAGACCCAGTACTTC. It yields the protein CASSHTPGTLQETQYF.

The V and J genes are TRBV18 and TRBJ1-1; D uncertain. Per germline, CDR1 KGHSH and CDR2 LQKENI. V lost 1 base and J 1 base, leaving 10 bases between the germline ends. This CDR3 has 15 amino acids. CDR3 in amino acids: CASSPLGKGNTEAFF. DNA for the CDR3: TGTGCCAGCTCACCACTGGGGAAGGGGAACACTGAAGCTTTCTTT.

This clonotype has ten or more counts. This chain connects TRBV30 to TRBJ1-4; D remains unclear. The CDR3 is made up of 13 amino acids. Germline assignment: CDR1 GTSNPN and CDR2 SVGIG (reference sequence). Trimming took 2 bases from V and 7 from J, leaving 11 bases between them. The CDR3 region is CAWSSPQSEKLFF. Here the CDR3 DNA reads TGTGCCTGGAGTAGCCCCCAAAGTGAAAAACTGTTTTTT.

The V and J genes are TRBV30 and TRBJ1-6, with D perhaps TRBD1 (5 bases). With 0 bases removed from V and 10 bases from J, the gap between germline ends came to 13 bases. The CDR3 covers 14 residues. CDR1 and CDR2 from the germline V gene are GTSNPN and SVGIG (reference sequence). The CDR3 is CAWSVLGGGSPLHF. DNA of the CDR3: TGTGCCTGGAGTGTACTGGGGGGTGGCTCACCCCTCCACTTT. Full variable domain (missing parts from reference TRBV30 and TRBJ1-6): SQTIHQWPATLVQPVGSPLSLECTVEGTSNPNLYWYRQAAGRGLQLLFYSVGIGQISSEVPQNLSASRPQDRQFILSSKKLLLSDSGFYLCAWSVLGGGSPLHFGNGTRLTVT.

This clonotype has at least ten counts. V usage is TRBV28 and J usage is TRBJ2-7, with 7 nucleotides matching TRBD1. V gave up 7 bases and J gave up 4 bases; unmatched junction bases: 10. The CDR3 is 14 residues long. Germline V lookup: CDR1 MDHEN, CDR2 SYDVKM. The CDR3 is CASNIGQAKYEQYF. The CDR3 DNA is TGTGCCAGCAACATCGGACAGGCGAAGTACGAGCAGTACTTC.

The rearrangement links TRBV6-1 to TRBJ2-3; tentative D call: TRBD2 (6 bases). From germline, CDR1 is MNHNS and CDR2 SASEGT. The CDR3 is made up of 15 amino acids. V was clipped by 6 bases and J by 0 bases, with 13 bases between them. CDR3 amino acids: CASSQMAGSTDTQYF. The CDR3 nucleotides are TGTGCCAGCAGCCAAATGGCGGGGAGCACAGATACGCAGTATTTT.

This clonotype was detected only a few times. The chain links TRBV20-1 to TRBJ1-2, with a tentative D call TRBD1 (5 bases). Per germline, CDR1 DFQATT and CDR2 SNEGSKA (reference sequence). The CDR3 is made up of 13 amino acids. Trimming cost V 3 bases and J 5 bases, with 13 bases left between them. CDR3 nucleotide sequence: TGCAGTGCTAGTATGACAGTGGCTTATGGCTACACCTTC. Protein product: CSASMTVAYGYTF.

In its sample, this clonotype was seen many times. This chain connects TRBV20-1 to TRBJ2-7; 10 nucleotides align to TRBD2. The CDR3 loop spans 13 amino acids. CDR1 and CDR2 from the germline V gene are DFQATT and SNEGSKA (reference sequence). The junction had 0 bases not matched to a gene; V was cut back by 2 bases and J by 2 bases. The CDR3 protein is CSARSGGAYEQYF. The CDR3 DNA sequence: TGCAGTGCTAGAAGCGGGGGGGCCTACGAGCAGTACTTC.

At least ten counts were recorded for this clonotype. The CDR3 sequence is CASSLSGTNEKLFF. CDR3 in DNA: TGTGCCAGCAGTTTGAGTGGTACTAATGAAAAACTGTTTTTT. This chain joins TRBV28 and TRBJ1-4; no firm D call. Germline CDR1 reads MDHEN; CDR2 reads SYDVKM. The length of the CDR3 is 14 residues. The V end was cut by 3 bases, the J end by 2 bases, with 7 bases between.

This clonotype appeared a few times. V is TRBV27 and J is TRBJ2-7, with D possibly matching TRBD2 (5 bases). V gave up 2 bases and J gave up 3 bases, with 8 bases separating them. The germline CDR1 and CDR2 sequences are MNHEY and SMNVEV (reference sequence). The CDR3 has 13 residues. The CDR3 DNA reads TGTGCCAGCAGTTTAACCGGGGACTACGAGCAGTACTTC. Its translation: CASSLTGDYEQYF.

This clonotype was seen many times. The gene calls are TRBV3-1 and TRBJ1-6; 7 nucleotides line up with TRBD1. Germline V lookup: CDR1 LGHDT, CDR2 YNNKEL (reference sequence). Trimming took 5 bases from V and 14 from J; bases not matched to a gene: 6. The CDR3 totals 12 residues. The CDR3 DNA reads TGTGCCAGCAGCATACAGGGGTTGGCCCTCCACTTT. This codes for CASSIQGLALHF.

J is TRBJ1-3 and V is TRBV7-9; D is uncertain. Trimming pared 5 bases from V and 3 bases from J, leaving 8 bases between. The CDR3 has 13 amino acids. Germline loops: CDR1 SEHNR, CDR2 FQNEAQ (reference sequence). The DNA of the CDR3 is TGTGCCAGCAGCCCCCCGTTTGGAAACACCATATATTTT. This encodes CASSPPFGNTIYF.

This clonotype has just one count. The CDR3 DNA sequence: TGTGCCAGTAGTATTCCGGGACAGGGTAATCAGCCCCAGCATTTT. The encoded protein is CASSIPGQGNQPQHF. V gene TRBV19 combines with J gene TRBJ1-5, with 9 bases matching TRBD1. CDR1 and CDR2 from the germline V gene are LNHDA and SQIVND (reference sequence). V lost 3 bases, J lost 4 bases, and 4 bases stayed unmatched. This CDR3 region has 15 residues. The full variable domain, with the rest looked up from reference TRBV19 and TRBJ1-5, is DGGITQSPKYLFRKEGQNVTLSCEQNLNHDAMYWYRQDPGQGLRLIYYSQIVNDFQKGDIAEGYSVSREKKESFPLTVTSAQKNPTAFYLCASSIPGQGNQPQHFGDGTRLSIL.

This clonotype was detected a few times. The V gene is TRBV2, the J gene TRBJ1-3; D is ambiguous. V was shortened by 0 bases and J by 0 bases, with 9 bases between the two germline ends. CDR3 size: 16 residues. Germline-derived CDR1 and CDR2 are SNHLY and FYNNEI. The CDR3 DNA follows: TGTGCCAGCAGTGAAGCGCGCAGGAACTCTGGAAACACCATATATTTT. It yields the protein CASSEARRNSGNTIYF.